Sequencing of this T cell receptor beta chain was carried out in a study of OX40 agonist ivuxolimab in advanced cancers. The CDR3 runs to 13 residues. Germline loops: CDR1 LNHDA, CDR2 SQIVND (reference sequence). V was shortened by 5 bases and J by 3 bases, with 10 bases between the two germline ends. TCRdb's table, derived via immunoSEQ multiplex PCR, lists solely in-frame clones and lacks some. Of approximately 50,000 clones listed, around 84% are singletons. The clonotype was recovered from an adult with an advanced solid tumor such as melanoma, head and neck, liver or kidney cancer. Sequencing used CD4+ or CD8+ T cells sorted from blood, obtained in a trial of the OX40 agonist ivuxolimab. This chain connects TRBV19 to TRBJ1-2; D call uncertain. DNA for the CDR3: TGTGCCAGTAGTGATAAAGTGGACTATGGCTACACCTTC. Its protein product is CASSDKVDYGYTF. The whole variable domain, remainder taken from reference TRBV19 and TRBJ1-2, is DGGITQSPKYLFRKEGQNVTLSCEQNLNHDAMYWYRQDPGQGLRLIYYSQIVNDFQKGDIAEGYSVSREKKESFPLTVTSAQKNPTAFYLCASSDKVDYGYTFGSGTRLTVV.